The 8 T cell receptor beta chains in this list originate from one sample, sequenced in a study of cytomegalovirus exposure and HLA in healthy donors. PCR involved 60 Vbeta and 13 Jbeta primers. The protocol was immunoSEQ multiplex PCR, while the TCRdb copy is restricted to in-frame clones and leaves out a portion. The sample holds approximately 100,000 clones, around a tenth seen once. What was sequenced was PBMCs. The receptors were sampled from a man aged 45 to 65 in good health and CMV-seropositive.

The chain has TRBV28 and TRBJ1-2; D is undetermined. Trimming removed 1 base at V and 2 bases at J, with 8 bases between. Germline CDR1 reads MDHEN; CDR2 reads SYDVKM. The CDR3 is made up of 14 amino acids. CDR3 amino acids: CASSLSVRNYGYTF. CDR3 nucleotides: TGTGCCAGCAGTTTATCCGTCAGAAACTATGGCTACACCTTC.

The table lists this clone with many counts. CDR3 region: CAWSVSTGTTQYF. The CDR3 coding sequence is TGTGCCTGGAGTGTCTCGACGGGAACTACGCAGTATTTT. This rearrangement joins TRBV30 to TRBJ2-3; possibly TRBD2 for D (5 bases). The V gene lost 0 bases and the J gene lost 8 bases, with 12 bases spanning the gap. The CDR3 runs to 13 residues. The V gene's germline CDR1 is GTSNPN and CDR2 SVGIG (reference sequence).

This clone was seen a few times. The chain carries TRBV30 and TRBJ2-2; D is ambiguous. The CDR3 runs to 13 residues. V shed 1 base and J shed 6 bases, with 9 bases lying between them. In germline, CDR1 is GTSNPN, CDR2 SVGIG (reference sequence). CDR3 region: CAWSAQQSGELFF. The CDR3 region has the DNA TGTGCCTGGAGTGCTCAACAGTCCGGGGAGCTGTTTTTT. The full variable domain, rest sourced from reference TRBV30 and TRBJ2-2, is SQTIHQWPATLVQPVGSPLSLECTVEGTSNPNLYWYRQAAGRGLQLLFYSVGIGQISSEVPQNLSASRPQDRQFILSSKKLLLSDSGFYLCAWSAQQSGELFFGEGSRLTVL.

The J gene is TRBJ2-3, the V gene TRBV27, with D possibly being TRBD2 (6 bases). V was shortened by 2 bases and J by 5 bases, with 8 bases between the two germline ends. The CDR3 has 13 residues. From germline, CDR1 is MNHEY and CDR2 SMNVEV (reference sequence). The CDR3 is CASSLRRGDTQYF. CDR3 nucleotide sequence: TGTGCCAGCAGTTTAAGGAGGGGAGATACGCAGTATTTT.

This rearrangement joins TRBV7-3 to TRBJ1-1; tentative D call: TRBD1 (5 bases). Between the trimmed V and J ends, which lost 6 bases and 1 base, there was a span of 9 bases. The CDR3 totals 13 residues. Germline V gene sequence: CDR1 SGHTA, CDR2 FQGTGA. CDR3 protein: CASRYDRNTEAFF. CDR3 DNA sequence: TGTGCCAGCAGATACGACAGGAACACTGAAGCTTTCTTT.

CDR3 DNA sequence: TGTGCCACCAGCAGAAGTCGGGGGGGTCCCTACGAGCAGTACTTC. It specifies CATSRSRGGPYEQYF. This chain links TRBV15 with TRBJ2-7; TRBD2 agrees at 8 bases. This CDR3 has 15 residues. V was pared by 2 bases and J by 2 bases, with 5 bases of the junction left unmatched. Germline V gene data show CDR1 as LNHNV and CDR2 as YYDKDF (reference sequence).

This clone was seen only a few times. The gene calls are TRBV5-1 and TRBJ1-5; D is unclear. In germline, CDR1 is SGHRS, CDR2 YFSETQ. V lost 4 bases, J lost 0 bases, and 17 bases lay in between. The CDR3 length is 17 residues. The CDR3 DNA reads TGCGCCAGCAGCGGGAACCGGGAGCCTTATAGCAATCAGCCCCAGCATTTT. Translation gives CASSGNREPYSNQPQHF.

In its sample, this clone was seen a few times. This chain joins TRBV28 and TRBJ2-2; D gene uncertain. CDR3 length: 13 residues. The V end was cut by 3 bases, the J end by 6 bases, with 8 bases between. The germline V gene has CDR1 MDHEN and CDR2 SYDVKM. CDR3 DNA: TGTGCCAGCAGTTTCGGTGAGGCCGGGGAGCTGTTTTTT. It specifies CASSFGEAGELFF.